The clone carrying this T cell receptor beta chain has at least ten counts. The target antigen is unknown. This sample stems from a study of T cells in Graves' hyperthyroidism and ophthalmopathy. Study results and caveats: Researchers found most expanded thyroid clonotypes above 0.001 in blood as well.

V was trimmed by 0 bases and J by 5 bases, leaving 15 bases between them. Germline assignment: CDR1 GTSNPN and CDR2 SVGIG (reference sequence). The CDR3 totals 15 residues. Regions amplified from RNA transcripts were the TCR beta CDR3 regions. HTBI primers were used for first-round RT-PCR of the TCR CDR3. A single record per CDR3 protein comes from TCRdb applying MiXCR to the multiplex PCR reads. The table has roughly 700,000 distinct CDR3 sequences, around 15% seen once. The study based diagnoses on clinical symptoms, serum thyroxine and TRAb, thyroid ultrasound and orbital computed tomography. Sequencing was carried out using blood. This sequence joins TRBV30 and TRBJ2-3; perhaps TRBD1 as D (5 bases). The TCR comes from a woman younger than 35 with Graves' hyperthyroidism. The CDR3 reads CAWSVLGRAGDTQYF. CDR3 DNA sequence: TGTGCCTGGAGTGTACTGGGCAGGGCTGGAGATACGCAGTATTTT.